The entry below gives a single T cell receptor (beta chain) sequence along with its context. This sample was taken from a study of immune evolution from preneoplasia to lung adenocarcinoma. The CDR3 extends over 16 amino acids. Germline values: CDR1 PRHDT, CDR2 FYEKMQ (reference sequence). V lost 3 bases, J lost 5 bases, and 6 bases stayed unmatched. Measured with immunoSEQ multiplex PCR; TCRdb has only the in-frame clones, and not every one. The table lists about 41,000 clones, less than 85% of them singletons, with about 4.7% in the top ten. This sequence joins TRBV13 and TRBJ2-3; TRBD2 matches at 12 bases. The clonotype was recovered from a person between 60 and 69 years old with lung adenocarcinoma. The sequenced sample was FFPE invasive lung adenocarcinoma tissue. The CDR3 loop is CASSLRLAGVVDTQYF. CDR3 bases: TGTGCCAGCAGCTTGAGACTAGCGGGAGTGGTAGATACGCAGTATTTT.